This TCR beta chain was captured in a study of cytomegalovirus exposure and HLA in healthy donors. Overall study: A data release that came early held tens of millions of unique TCRs from HLA-typed donors. Study-wide points: Most subjects had HLA-A and HLA-B alleles reportedly predicted accurately by TCR beta sequences. The study dropped some indistinguishable V segments, TRBV6-2 and TRBV6-3 among them.

The germline CDR1 and CDR2 sequences are MNHEY and SVGAGI. V lost 2 bases, J lost 10 bases, and 12 bases lay in between. The length of the CDR3 is 14 residues. This clone has more than one count but fewer than ten. What it recognizes is unknown. 13 Jbeta primers and 60 Vbeta primers were used for the PCR. Original data processing: The count from a later analysis was tens of millions of unique TCR beta chains, some 10 million of them shared. Assay used: immunoSEQ multiplex PCR; TCRdb lists only in-frame clones, some missing. Clonal size and the V and J genes are those of that table, whereas D and trimming came from the DNA. The table has around 120,000 clones, around 70% seen once; the top ten hold 2.6%.

The TCR originated in a woman aged 55-70 years in good health and CMV-seropositive. Specimen: PBMCs. This chain uses TRBV6-5 with TRBJ1-6; no firm D call. CDR3 sequence: CASSYAGVWSPLHF. As DNA, the CDR3 is TGTGCCAGCAGTTACGCCGGGGTTTGGTCACCCCTCCACTTT.